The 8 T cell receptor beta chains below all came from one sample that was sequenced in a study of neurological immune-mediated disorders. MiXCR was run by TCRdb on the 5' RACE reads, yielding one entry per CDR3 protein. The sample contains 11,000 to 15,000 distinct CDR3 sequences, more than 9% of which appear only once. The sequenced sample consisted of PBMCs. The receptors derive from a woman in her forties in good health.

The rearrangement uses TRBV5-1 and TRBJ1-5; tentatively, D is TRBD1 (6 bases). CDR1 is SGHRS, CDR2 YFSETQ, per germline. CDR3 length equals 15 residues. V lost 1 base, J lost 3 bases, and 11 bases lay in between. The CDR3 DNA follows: TGCGCCAGCAGCTTGAAGGGGGGCGTCAATCAGCCCCAGCATTTT. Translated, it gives CASSLKGGVNQPQHF. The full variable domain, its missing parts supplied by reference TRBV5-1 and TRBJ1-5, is KAGVTQTPRYLIKTRGQQVTLSCSPISGHRSVSWYQQTPGQGLQFLFEYFSETQRNKGNFPGRFSGRQFSNSRSEMNVSTLELGDSALYLCASSLKGGVNQPQHFGDGTRLSIL.

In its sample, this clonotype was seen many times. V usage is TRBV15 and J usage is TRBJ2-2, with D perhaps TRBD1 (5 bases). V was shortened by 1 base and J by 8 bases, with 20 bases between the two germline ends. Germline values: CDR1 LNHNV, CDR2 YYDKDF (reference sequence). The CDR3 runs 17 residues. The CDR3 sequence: CATSRASGSGGGGELFF. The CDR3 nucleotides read TGTGCCACCAGCAGAGCGTCAGGGTCCGGCGGCGGAGGGGAGCTGTTTTTT.

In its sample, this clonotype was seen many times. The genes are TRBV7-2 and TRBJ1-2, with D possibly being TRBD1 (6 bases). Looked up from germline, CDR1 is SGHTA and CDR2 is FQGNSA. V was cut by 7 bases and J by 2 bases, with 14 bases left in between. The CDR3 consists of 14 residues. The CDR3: CASTQGQGNYGYTF. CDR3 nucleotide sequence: TGTGCCAGCACCCAAGGGCAGGGGAACTATGGCTACACCTTC.

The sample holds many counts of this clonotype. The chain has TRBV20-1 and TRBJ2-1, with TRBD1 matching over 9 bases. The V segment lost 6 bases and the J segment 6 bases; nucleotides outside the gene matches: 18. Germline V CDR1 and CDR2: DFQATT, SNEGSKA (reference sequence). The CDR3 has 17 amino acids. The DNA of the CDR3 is TGCAGTGCCCCTGCCCCAAGACCAGGGACAGGGTTCAATGAGCAGTTCTTC. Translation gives CSAPAPRPGTGFNEQFF.

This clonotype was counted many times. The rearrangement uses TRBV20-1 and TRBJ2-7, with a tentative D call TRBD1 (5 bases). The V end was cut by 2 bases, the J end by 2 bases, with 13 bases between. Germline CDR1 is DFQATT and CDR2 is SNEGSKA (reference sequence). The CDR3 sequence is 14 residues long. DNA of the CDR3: TGCAGTGCTAGATTGAGACAGAAACCCTACGAGCAGTACTTC. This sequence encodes CSARLRQKPYEQYF.

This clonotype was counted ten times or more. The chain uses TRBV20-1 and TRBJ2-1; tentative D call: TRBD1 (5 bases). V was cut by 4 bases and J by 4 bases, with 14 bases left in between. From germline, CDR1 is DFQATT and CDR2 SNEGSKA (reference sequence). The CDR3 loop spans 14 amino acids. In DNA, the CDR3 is TGCAGTGCTATCAAGGCAGGGCAGTACAATGAGCAGTTCTTC. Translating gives CSAIKAGQYNEQFF.

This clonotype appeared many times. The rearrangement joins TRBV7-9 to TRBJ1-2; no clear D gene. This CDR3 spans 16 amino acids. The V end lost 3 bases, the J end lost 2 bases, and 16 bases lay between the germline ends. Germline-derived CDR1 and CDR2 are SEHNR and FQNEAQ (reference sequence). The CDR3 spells CASSFSGGTTNYGYTF. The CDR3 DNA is TGTGCCAGCAGCTTCTCAGGTGGCACCACCAACTATGGCTACACCTTC.

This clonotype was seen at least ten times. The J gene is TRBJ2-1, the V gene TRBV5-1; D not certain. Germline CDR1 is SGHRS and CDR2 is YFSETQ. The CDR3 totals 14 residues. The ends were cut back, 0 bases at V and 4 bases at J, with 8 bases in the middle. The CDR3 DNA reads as TGCGCCAGCAGCTTGGTGTCGGAATACAATGAGCAGTTCTTC. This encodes CASSLVSEYNEQFF. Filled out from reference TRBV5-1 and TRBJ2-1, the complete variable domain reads KAGVTQTPRYLIKTRGQQVTLSCSPISGHRSVSWYQQTPGQGLQFLFEYFSETQRNKGNFPGRFSGRQFSNSRSEMNVSTLELGDSALYLCASSLVSEYNEQFFGPGTRLTVL.